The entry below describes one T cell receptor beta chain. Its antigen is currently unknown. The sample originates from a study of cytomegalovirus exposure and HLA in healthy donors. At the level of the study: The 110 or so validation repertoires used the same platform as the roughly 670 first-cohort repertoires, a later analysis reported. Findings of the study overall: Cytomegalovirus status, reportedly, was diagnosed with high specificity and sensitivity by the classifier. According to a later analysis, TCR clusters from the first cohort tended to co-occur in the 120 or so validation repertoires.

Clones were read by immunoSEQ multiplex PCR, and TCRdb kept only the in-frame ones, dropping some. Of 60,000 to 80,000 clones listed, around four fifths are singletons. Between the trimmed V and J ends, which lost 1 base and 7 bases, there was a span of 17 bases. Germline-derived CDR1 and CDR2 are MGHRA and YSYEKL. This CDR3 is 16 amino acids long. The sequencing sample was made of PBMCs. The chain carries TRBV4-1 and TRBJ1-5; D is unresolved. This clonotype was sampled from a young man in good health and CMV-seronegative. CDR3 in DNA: TGCGCCAGCAGCCAAGTAGAACAGAAAGTCAGGCAGCCCCAGCATTTT. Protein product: CASSQVEQKVRQPQHF.